This paragraph covers one TCR beta chain sequence. Original methodology: Estimation of nucleated cell counts was performed using reference gene primer amplification. Using immunoSEQ multiplex PCR, the repertoire was profiled, and TCRdb retains in-frame clones only, with some absent. Clonal size and the V and J genes are those of that table, whereas D and trimming came from the DNA. Found here are 200,000 to 250,000 clones, approximately 92% of them singletons; the top ten hold under 4%. The germline V gene has CDR1 LGHNA and CDR2 YNFKEQ. Trimming removed 0 bases from V and 2 bases from J; junction bases left unmatched: 5. The CDR3 has 18 residues. This entry is derived from a study of blood T cell repertoires in COVID-19. Ages ranged from 18 to 89 years, with residence in around 24 US areas.

The sample taken for sequencing was PBMCs or T cells enriched from blood (not recorded which). This TCR came from a woman aged 18-30 years in a cohort exposed to, infected with or recovered from COVID-19 (not recorded which). The chain links TRBV4-2 to TRBJ2-3; 13 bases line up with TRBD2. This CDR3 reads CASSQDPGLAGDTDTQYF. The DNA of the CDR3 is TGTGCCAGCAGCCAAGATCCCGGACTAGCGGGGGACACAGATACGCAGTATTTT.